This T cell receptor (beta chain) is drawn from a study of PD-L1 blockade in urothelial cancer. Study-wide points: Pretreatment TCR clonality in blood under the median foretold superior survival. Blood clones associated with the tumor expanded more at 3 weeks in durable-benefit patients.

Sequencing was performed with immunoSEQ multiplex PCR; in TCRdb, only in-frame clones are kept and a portion is missing. The sample contains 45,000 to 50,000 clones, about 91% of which appear only once. Concerning this clone: Its antigen is not identified.

The starting material was PBMCs, obtained around atezolizumab (anti-PD-L1) treatment. The TCR was taken from a man aged 80 or over with urothelial cancer.

The CDR3 reads CASSFSGRTADTQYF. The CDR3 DNA is TGTGCCAGCAGCTTTAGCGGGAGGACCGCAGATACGCAGTATTTT. The chain uses TRBV7-2 and TRBJ2-3; 10 nucleotides align to TRBD2. The CDR3 length is 15 residues. Germline loops: CDR1 SGHTA, CDR2 FQGNSA. V shed 3 bases and J 4 bases; nucleotides not matched to a gene: 4.